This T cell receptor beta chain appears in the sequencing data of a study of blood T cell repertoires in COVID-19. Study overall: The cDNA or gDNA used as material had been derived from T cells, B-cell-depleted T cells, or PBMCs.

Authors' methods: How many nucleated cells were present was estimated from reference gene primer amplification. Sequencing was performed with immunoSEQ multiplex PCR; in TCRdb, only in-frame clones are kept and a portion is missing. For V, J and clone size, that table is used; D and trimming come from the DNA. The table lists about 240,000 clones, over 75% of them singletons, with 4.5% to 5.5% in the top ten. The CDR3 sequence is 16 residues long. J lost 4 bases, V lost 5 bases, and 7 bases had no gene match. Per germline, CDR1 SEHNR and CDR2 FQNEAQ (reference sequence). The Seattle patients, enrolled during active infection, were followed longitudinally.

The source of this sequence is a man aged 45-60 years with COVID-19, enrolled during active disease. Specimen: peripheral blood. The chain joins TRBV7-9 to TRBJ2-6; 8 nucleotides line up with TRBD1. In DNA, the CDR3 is TGTGCCAGCAGCCCTACGACAGGGGACGGGGCCAACGTCCTGACTTTC. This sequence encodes CASSPTTGDGANVLTF.